This entry lists 15 T cell receptor beta chains sequenced from one sample in a study of Ad26.COV2.S vaccination and SARS-CoV-2 variants. As for treatment: approximately 18 received Ad26.COV2.S at low or high dose, single or two shots; about 5 received placebo; per-sample allocation not given. Samples were taken on day 63 after the first vaccine or placebo injection. This table comes from immunoSEQ multiplex PCR, and its TCRdb copy is limited to in-frame clones, with some not included. The profile shows some 350,000 clones, 85% of them singletons. Sequenced material: peripheral blood, taken in a trial of Ad26.COV2.S vaccine versus placebo. The source is a person between 18 and 59 years old who received the Ad26.COV2.S COVID-19 vaccine or a placebo.

The chain employs TRBV7-9 and TRBJ2-5; 9 bases are a match to TRBD1. The CDR3 has 17 amino acids. CDR1 SEHNR and CDR2 FQNEAQ come from the germline V gene (reference sequence). V was pared by 0 bases and J by 5 bases, with 10 bases of the junction left unmatched. The CDR3 reads CASSLARTGARGETQYF. The DNA for the CDR3 is TGTGCCAGCAGCTTAGCTAGGACAGGGGCTCGTGGGGAGACCCAGTACTTC.

There are a few counts of this clone. This chain links TRBV28 with TRBJ1-5; D ambiguous. This CDR3 has 14 residues. With 4 bases removed from V and 1 base from J, the gap between germline ends came to 8 bases. The V gene's germline CDR1 is MDHEN and CDR2 SYDVKM. Here the CDR3 reads CASSSRRSNQPQHF. Here the CDR3 DNA reads TGTGCCAGCAGTTCAAGACGGAGCAATCAGCCCCAGCATTTT.

The CDR3 DNA follows: TGTGCCAGCACCCGAGGGGTGAAAGGAAGCACAGATACGCAGTATTTT. Residues: CASTRGVKGSTDTQYF. The gene calls are TRBV5-6 and TRBJ2-3; the D call may be TRBD1 or TRBD2 (5 bases each). Germline V gene data show CDR1 as SGHDT and CDR2 as YYEEEE. The CDR3 runs to 16 residues. The germline V and J ends were trimmed by 6 bases and 0 bases, with 17 bases remaining between them.

The CDR3 reads CASSNSYGYTF. CDR3 DNA sequence: TGTGCCAGCAGCAACAGCTATGGCTACACCTTC. This chain connects TRBV5-4 to TRBJ1-2; D call uncertain. This CDR3 region has 11 residues. Trimming left V 4 bases short and J 4 bases short, with 5 bases between. Germline-derived CDR1 and CDR2 are SGHNT and YYREEE (reference sequence).

The chain has TRBV2 and TRBJ2-2; a weak D match, TRBD1 (5 bases). CDR3 length: 13 amino acids. V was trimmed by 7 bases and J by 7 bases, leaving 13 bases between them. In germline, CDR1 is SNHLY, CDR2 FYNNEI. In nucleotides, the CDR3 is TGTGCCAGCACCGCAGGGTTAAGCGGGGAGCTGTTTTTT. It yields the protein CASTAGLSGELFF.

V is TRBV28 and J is TRBJ2-1, with 13 bases aligning to TRBD2. The CDR3 contains 15 residues. Germline V gene data show CDR1 as MDHEN and CDR2 as SYDVKM. The V gene end was trimmed by 7 bases and the J gene end by 6 bases; junction bases not matched to a gene: 6. CDR3 DNA: TGTGCCAGCACCCCCACTAGCGGGAGGGGCAATGAGCAGTTCTTC. Translation: CASTPTSGRGNEQFF.

J is TRBJ2-5 and V is TRBV27, with 7 bases fitting TRBD1. The J segment lost 2 bases and the V segment lost 5 bases, leaving 2 bases of the junction unmatched. The CDR3 is made up of 13 amino acids. Per germline, CDR1 MNHEY and CDR2 SMNVEV (reference sequence). The CDR3 nucleotides read TGTGCCAGCAGTAGGACAGGTCAAGAGACCCAGTACTTC. Its translation: CASSRTGQETQYF.

This clone was picked up one time. This rearrangement joins TRBV5-1 to TRBJ1-1, with TRBD1 matching 9 bases. The CDR3 is 16 amino acids. The germline CDR1 and CDR2 sequences are SGHRS and YFSETQ. Trimming cost V 3 bases and J 4 bases; bases outside gene matches: 10. CDR3 nucleotide sequence: TGCGCCAGCAGCTACGGAGGGACAGGGAGAGTCACTGAAGCTTTCTTT. Its translation is CASSYGGTGRVTEAFF. The entire variable domain, with the rest obtained from reference TRBV5-1 and TRBJ1-1, is as follows: KAGVTQTPRYLIKTRGQQVTLSCSPISGHRSVSWYQQTPGQGLQFLFEYFSETQRNKGNFPGRFSGRQFSNSRSEMNVSTLELGDSALYLCASSYGGTGRVTEAFFGQGTRLTVV.

The V call is TRBV6-1, the J call TRBJ2-7, with a possible D match to TRBD2 (5 bases). CDR3 length equals 16 residues. Germline-derived CDR1 and CDR2 are MNHNS and SASEGT. Between the trimmed V and J ends, which lost 1 base and 1 base, there was a span of 14 bases. In DNA form, the CDR3 reads TGTGCCAGCAGTGAAGGGTTAAGTCGGGATTCCTACGAGCAGTACTTC. The encoded protein is CASSEGLSRDSYEQYF.

J is TRBJ1-1 and V is TRBV15; 9 bases agree with TRBD1. There are 19 residues in the CDR3. V shed 1 base and J 1 base; nucleotides not matched to a gene: 13. The germline V gene has CDR1 LNHNV and CDR2 YYDKDF (reference sequence). CDR3 nucleotide sequence: TGTGCCACCAGCAGAGGGGGACTACAGGGGGCCCCCGCGAACACTGAAGCTTTCTTT. The encoded protein is CATSRGGLQGAPANTEAFF.

This chain connects TRBV6-5 to TRBJ1-5; D gene ambiguous. Germline V gives CDR1 MNHEY, CDR2 SVGAGI. The CDR3 has 14 amino acids. The germline V and J ends were trimmed by 6 bases and 2 bases, with 11 bases remaining between them. This CDR3 reads CASRQWGGNQPQHF. The CDR3 bases are TGTGCCAGCAGACAATGGGGAGGCAATCAGCCCCAGCATTTT.

The V call is TRBV21-1, the J call TRBJ2-2. TRBV21-1 is a documented pseudogene. The CDR3 consists of 15 residues. The CDR3 DNA reads as TGTGCCAGCAGCAAAGATGAAGGGCCCACCGGGGAGCTGTTTTTT. Its translation: CASSKDEGPTGELFF.

V usage is TRBV10-1 and J usage is TRBJ2-3; 11 positions agree with TRBD2. Germline CDR1 WNHNN, CDR2 SYGVQD (reference sequence). With V trimmed by 0 bases and J by 2 bases, 7 bases remained unmatched. The CDR3 covers 18 residues. The chain's CDR3 is CASSESGTSGLHTDTQYF. The CDR3 DNA reads as TGCGCCAGCAGTGAGTCGGGGACTAGCGGCCTACACACAGATACGCAGTATTTT.

The chain links TRBV3-1 (or the pseudogene TRBV3-2) to TRBJ2-3; D could derive from TRBD1 or TRBD2 (5 bases each). The CDR3 is made up of 15 amino acids. The germline V gene encodes CDR1 LGHDT and CDR2 YNNKEL (reference sequence). Trimming cost V 0 bases and J 2 bases, with 9 bases left between them. Here the CDR3 reads CASSQEMGDTDTQYF. The CDR3 nucleotides read TGTGCCAGCAGCCAAGAAATGGGGGACACAGATACGCAGTATTTT.

V gene TRBV2 combines with J gene TRBJ2-3; D tentatively reads TRBD1 or TRBD2 (5 bases each). CDR3 length: 12 amino acids. V lost 6 bases, J lost 8 bases, and 12 bases lay in between. The germline gives CDR1 SNHLY, CDR2 FYNNEI. CDR3 residues: CASRLGAGTQYF. Here the CDR3 DNA reads TGTGCCAGCAGGCTCGGGGCTGGTACGCAGTATTTT.